Shown below are 30 T cell receptor beta chains from a single sample sequenced in a study of blood T cell repertoires in COVID-19. Clones were sequenced by immunoSEQ multiplex PCR, and TCRdb holds only the in-frame ones, with some missing. The sample contains about 150,000 clones, roughly 80% of which appear only once. Specimen: PBMCs or T cells enriched from blood (not recorded which). The receptor source for this set is a man between 50 and 59 years old who had recovered from COVID-19.

The chain recombines TRBV7-2 with TRBJ2-7; TRBD1 aligns across 9 bases. The junction had 8 bases not matched to a gene; V was cut back by 5 bases and J by 3 bases. Germline V gene data show CDR1 as SGHTA and CDR2 as FQGNSA. CDR3 length: 15 amino acids. CDR3 amino acids: CASSPRTGANYEQYF. The DNA of the CDR3 is TGTGCCAGCAGCCCGAGGACAGGGGCCAACTACGAGCAGTACTTC.

J is TRBJ1-2 and V is TRBV18; 8 nucleotides agree with TRBD1. The CDR3 loop spans 14 amino acids. Trimming at V came to 2 bases and at J to 6 bases, leaving 5 bases not matched to a gene. The V gene's germline CDR1 is KGHSH and CDR2 LQKENI. Here the CDR3 reads CASSPTGQVDGYTF. The CDR3 region has the DNA TGTGCCAGCTCACCAACGGGACAGGTCGATGGCTACACCTTC. Full variable domain (rest looked up from reference TRBV18 and TRBJ1-2): NAGVMQNPRHLVRRRGQEARLRCSPMKGHSHVYWYRQLPEEGLKFMVYLQKENIIDESGMPKERFSAEFPKEGPSILRIQQVVRGDSAAYFCASSPTGQVDGYTFGSGTRLTVV.

The CDR3, as DNA: TGCGCCAGCAGCTTGTTGACAGGGAGCAATTCACCCCTCCACTTT. This codes for CASSLLTGSNSPLHF. This chain joins TRBV5-1 and TRBJ1-6; 7 bases match TRBD1. V gave up 1 base and J gave up 7 bases; unmatched junction bases: 5. The CDR3 loop spans 15 amino acids. Germline CDR1 is SGHRS and CDR2 is YFSETQ. Combining the CDR3 with reference TRBV5-1 and TRBJ1-6 gives the whole variable domain KAGVTQTPRYLIKTRGQQVTLSCSPISGHRSVSWYQQTPGQGLQFLFEYFSETQRNKGNFPGRFSGRQFSNSRSEMNVSTLELGDSALYLCASSLLTGSNSPLHFGNGTRLTVT.

Remarks on this clone: Within the sample, other DNA sequences also encode this same CDR3. The chain joins TRBV9 to TRBJ1-2, with 8 bases aligning to TRBD1. The CDR3 length is 15 residues. CDR1 and CDR2 (germline): SGDLS, YYNGEE. Trimming cost V 0 bases and J 5 bases; bases outside gene matches: 6. CDR3 sequence: CASSVDGQGRYGYTF. DNA of the CDR3: TGTGCCAGCAGCGTAGATGGACAGGGACGTTATGGCTACACCTTC.

This chain uses TRBV30 with TRBJ1-3; D not resolved. The CDR3 runs 13 residues. V lost 2 bases and J lost 0, with 5 bases in between. The germline gives CDR1 GTSNPN, CDR2 SVGIG (reference sequence). CDR3 DNA: TGTGCCTGGAGTCAGGACTCTGGAAACACCATATATTTT. Protein sequence: CAWSQDSGNTIYF.

This chain links TRBV11-2 with TRBJ2-3, with a possible D match to TRBD2 (5 bases). Trimming shortened V by 5 bases and J by 1 base, and 19 bases separated the two germline ends. CDR1 is SGHAT, CDR2 FQNNGV, per germline. This CDR3 is 17 amino acids long. The CDR3: CASSRGSQAARTDTQYF. In nucleotides, the CDR3 is TGTGCCAGCAGCCGGGGATCCCAAGCGGCCCGCACAGATACGCAGTATTTT. The full variable domain, its missing parts supplied by reference TRBV11-2 and TRBJ2-3, is EAGVAQSPRYKIIEKRQSVAFWCNPISGHATLYWYQQILGQGPKLLIQFQNNGVVDDSQLPKDRFSAERLKGVDSTLKIQPAKLEDSAVYLCASSRGSQAARTDTQYFGPGTRLTVL.

This clone has just a few counts. The CDR3 protein is CSVVGGAGAEAFF. CDR3 DNA sequence: TGCAGCGTTGTAGGTGGGGCTGGGGCCGAAGCTTTCTTT. The V call is TRBV29-1, the J call TRBJ1-1; possible D gene TRBD1, 5 bases. Germline V lookup: CDR1 SQVTM, CDR2 ANQGSEA. Trimming pared 4 bases from V and 8 bases from J, leaving 17 bases between. The CDR3 length is 13 residues.

V and J are TRBV7-9 and TRBJ2-1, with 7 bases lining up with TRBD1. Germline V gives CDR1 SEHNR, CDR2 FQNEAQ (reference sequence). This CDR3 comprises 14 residues. V dropped 8 bases and J dropped 3; count of bases not matched to a gene: 7. CDR3: CASRGQTYYNEQFF. CDR3 nucleotides: TGTGCCAGCCGGGGACAGACCTACTACAATGAGCAGTTCTTC.

This chain connects TRBV3-1 (or the pseudogene TRBV3-2) to TRBJ1-3, with D hard to call. CDR3 length: 13 amino acids. V lost 0 bases and J lost 10, with 10 bases in between. Germline CDR1 and CDR2: LGHDT and YNNKEL (reference sequence). The CDR3 sequence: CASSQDSDITIYF. Here the CDR3 DNA reads TGTGCCAGCAGCCAAGATTCAGACATAACCATATATTTT.

V is TRBV27 and J is TRBJ2-7; 7 bases agree with TRBD1. Germline V CDR1 and CDR2: MNHEY, SMNVEV (reference sequence). The V gene end was trimmed by 7 bases and the J gene end by 2 bases; junction bases not matched to a gene: 8. This CDR3 is 14 amino acids long. The CDR3 is CASKLRDSAYEQYF. In nucleotides, the CDR3 is TGTGCCAGCAAGTTGAGGGACAGTGCCTACGAGCAGTACTTC.

The chain recombines TRBV18 with TRBJ2-3; 8 positions match TRBD2. The length of the CDR3 is 14 residues. Trimming cost V 7 bases and J 2 bases; bases outside gene matches: 5. In germline, CDR1 is KGHSH, CDR2 LQKENI. CDR3 in DNA: TGTGCCAGCTTAACTAGCGGTTCCACAGATACGCAGTATTTT. Translating it yields CASLTSGSTDTQYF.

V usage is TRBV9 and J usage is TRBJ1-4; maybe TRBD1 (6 bases). The V end lost 0 bases, the J end lost 8 bases, and 23 bases lay between the germline ends. In germline, CDR1 is SGDLS, CDR2 YYNGEE. The CDR3 runs to 18 residues. The CDR3 here is CASSVDFGIGTGREKLFF. CDR3 DNA sequence: TGTGCCAGCAGCGTAGACTTTGGAATTGGAACAGGGAGAGAAAAACTGTTTTTT.

The V and J genes are TRBV9 and TRBJ1-1; D gene ambiguous. There are 15 residues in the CDR3. CDR1 and CDR2 (germline): SGDLS, YYNGEE. The V gene lost 0 bases and the J gene lost 7 bases, with 16 bases spanning the gap. The CDR3 DNA reads TGTGCCAGCAGCGTAGATTTGAGACCGGGGAATGAAGCTTTCTTT. It encodes CASSVDLRPGNEAFF. Full variable domain (outside the CDR3, taken from reference TRBV9 and TRBJ1-1): DSGVTQTPKHLITATGQRVTLRCSPRSGDLSVYWYQQSLDQGLQFLIQYYNGEERAKGNILERFSAQQFPDLHSELNLSSLELGDSALYFCASSVDLRPGNEAFFGQGTRLTVV.

This chain links TRBV3-1 (or the pseudogene TRBV3-2) with TRBJ1-1, with 8 positions matching TRBD1. V trimming: 4 bases; J trimming: 5 bases; junction bases outside the gene matches: 12. The CDR3 consists of 16 residues. CDR1 is LGHDT, CDR2 YNNKEL, per germline (reference sequence). As DNA, the CDR3 is TGTGCCAGCAGCCCCTCTCCAGGGGGCGGAAATACTGAAGCTTTCTTT. Protein: CASSPSPGGGNTEAFF.

For this clone: The sample holds other DNA sequences that translate to the same CDR3. This chain joins TRBV6-5 and TRBJ1-5; 7 nucleotides line up with TRBD1. V lost 6 bases and J lost 1; bases outside the gene matches: 3. The CDR3 sequence is 14 residues long. Germline CDR1 and CDR2: MNHEY and SVGAGI. The CDR3 loop reads CASSRQGSNQPQHF. The CDR3 DNA reads as TGTGCCAGCAGCCGACAGGGAAGCAATCAGCCCCAGCATTTT.

This clone was recorded only once. The chain has TRBV12-5 and TRBJ1-3; TRBD1 agrees at 7 bases. Losses at the gene ends were 1 base for V and 0 bases for J; bases not matched to a gene: 3. CDR3 length: 16 residues. Germline V lookup: CDR1 LGHNT, CDR2 FRNRAP. CDR3 DNA: TGTGCTAGTGGTTTGGCCGGGACAGCCTCTGGAAACACCATATATTTT. It yields the protein CASGLAGTASGNTIYF.

The V call is TRBV6-5, the J call TRBJ2-2, with D maybe TRBD1 (6 bases). Germline CDR1 and CDR2: MNHEY and SVGAGI. V lost 8 bases to trimming and J lost 5 bases, with 15 bases between them. This CDR3 is built from 14 residues. The DNA for the CDR3 is TGTGCCAGCCAGGGGATAGGCGGGACCGGGGAGCTGTTTTTT. Encoded protein: CASQGIGGTGELFF.

This rearrangement joins TRBV19 to TRBJ2-2, with 11 positions matching TRBD1. In germline, CDR1 is LNHDA, CDR2 SQIVND (reference sequence). The V and J ends lost 7 bases and 6 bases, in that order; junction bases with no gene match: 7. CDR3 length equals 15 residues. CDR3: CASTIGQGASGELFF. CDR3 DNA sequence: TGTGCCAGTACAATAGGACAGGGGGCTTCCGGGGAGCTGTTTTTT.

This chain links TRBV4-1 with TRBJ2-7; D is possibly TRBD1 (5 bases). The V end lost 0 bases, the J end lost 3 bases, and 12 bases lay between the germline ends. The germline V gene encodes CDR1 MGHRA and CDR2 YSYEKL. CDR3 length: 15 residues. The CDR3 DNA reads TGCGCCAGCAGCCAAGATAGGCAGGGCGGCTACGAGCAGTACTTC. Residues: CASSQDRQGGYEQYF.

The genes are TRBV19 and TRBJ2-2, with D possibly TRBD1 on 6 matching bases. This CDR3 contains 14 residues. Between the trimmed V and J ends, which lost 5 bases and 3 bases, there was a span of 10 bases. Germline-derived CDR1 and CDR2 are LNHDA and SQIVND (reference sequence). As DNA, the CDR3 is TGTGCCAGTAGTTGGCAGGGGCACACCGGGGAGCTGTTTTTT. Its protein product is CASSWQGHTGELFF.

This sequence joins TRBV7-9 and TRBJ2-5, with TRBD1 matching 8 bases. The ends lost 4 bases at V and 2 bases at J; junction bases unmatched: 9. The length of the CDR3 is 16 residues. Germline V CDR1 and CDR2: SEHNR, FQNEAQ (reference sequence). The CDR3 bases are TGTGCCAGCAGCTACCGACAGGGGAGTGGGCAAGAGACCCAGTACTTC. Translating gives CASSYRQGSGQETQYF.

The V call is TRBV11-3, the J call TRBJ2-7; D gene unclear. This CDR3 has 13 residues. Germline values: CDR1 SGHNT, CDR2 YENEEA. V lost 1 base to trimming and J lost 6 bases, with 10 bases between them. CDR3 region: CASSLGRNPEQYF. For the CDR3, the DNA is TGTGCCAGCAGCTTAGGCAGGAATCCCGAGCAGTACTTC. The whole variable domain, filled in from reference TRBV11-3 and TRBJ2-7, reads EAGVVQSPRYKIIEKKQPVAFWCNPISGHNTLYWYLQNLGQGPELLIRYENEEAVDDSQLPKDRFSAERLKGVDSTLKIQPAELGDSAVYLCASSLGRNPEQYFGPGTRLTVT.

This sequence joins TRBV4-1 and TRBJ2-2; 9 bases fit TRBD2. The J segment lost 2 bases and the V segment lost 0 bases, leaving 4 bases of the junction unmatched. This CDR3 comprises 17 residues. In germline, CDR1 is MGHRA, CDR2 YSYEKL. The CDR3 loop is CASSQDPRGGNTGELFF. The CDR3 DNA sequence: TGCGCCAGCAGCCAAGATCCGCGGGGGGGAAACACCGGGGAGCTGTTTTTT.

This clone was counted once. V usage is TRBV3-1 (or the pseudogene TRBV3-2) and J usage is TRBJ2-2, with D perhaps TRBD1 (5 bases). The CDR3 has 15 amino acids. From germline, CDR1 is LGHDT and CDR2 YNNKEL (reference sequence). Trimming removed 1 base at V and 8 bases at J, with 14 bases between. The CDR3 sequence: CASSQGLGQWGELFF. In DNA form, the CDR3 reads TGTGCCAGCAGCCAAGGACTGGGGCAATGGGGGGAGCTGTTTTTT.

The J gene is TRBJ1-5, the V gene TRBV28, with TRBD1 matching 7 bases. From germline, CDR1 is MDHEN and CDR2 SYDVKM. Trimming at V came to 6 bases and at J to 9 bases, leaving 5 bases not matched to a gene. This CDR3 is 12 amino acids long. CDR3 sequence (DNA): TGTGCCAGCAGGCCGGGACAGAGGCCCCAGCATTTT. Translation: CASRPGQRPQHF.

V gene TRBV12-3 or TRBV12-4 combines with J gene TRBJ1-4, with a weak D call TRBD1 (5 bases). The V end lost 2 bases, the J end lost 8 bases, and 9 bases lay between the germline ends. This CDR3 spans 13 amino acids. CDR3 in DNA: TGTGCCAGCAGTTTAAATCGGGGGGAAAAACTGTTTTTT. Translating gives CASSLNRGEKLFF.

This rearrangement joins TRBV4-1 to TRBJ1-2; D is undetermined. The CDR3 is 16 amino acids. CDR1 is MGHRA, CDR2 YSYEKL, per germline. V shed 2 bases and J shed 8 bases, with 21 bases lying between them. The DNA of the CDR3 is TGCGCCAGCAGCCAAACTATGGATCTCGGCCCAAGGGGCTACACCTTC. Encoded protein: CASSQTMDLGPRGYTF.

This chain uses TRBV7-8 with TRBJ1-1; the D gene is possibly TRBD1 (6 bases). CDR3 length equals 13 residues. The germline gives CDR1 SGHVS, CDR2 FQNEAQ. Trimming cost V 6 bases and J 0 bases, with 8 bases left between them. CDR3 protein: CASRTGMNTEAFF. In DNA form, the CDR3 reads TGTGCCAGCAGGACAGGCATGAACACTGAAGCTTTCTTT. The complete variable domain, with remaining parts taken from reference TRBV7-8 and TRBJ1-1, reads GAGVSQSPRYKVAKRGQDVALRCDPISGHVSLFWYQQALGQGPEFLTYFQNEAQLDKSGLPSDRFFAERPEGSVSTLKIQRTQQEDSAVYLCASRTGMNTEAFFGQGTRLTVV.

V is TRBV19 and J is TRBJ1-3; maybe TRBD1 (5 bases). The V and J ends lost 5 bases and 3 bases respectively, with 8 bases between them. The CDR3 is 13 residues long. The germline CDR1 and CDR2 sequences are LNHDA and SQIVND (reference sequence). CDR3 DNA: TGTGCCAGTAGTGAACAGGATGGAAACACCATATATTTT. Its protein is CASSEQDGNTIYF.

The chain combines TRBV12-3 or TRBV12-4 with TRBJ2-7, with TRBD2 matching over 8 bases. V trimming: 6 bases; J trimming: 9 bases; junction bases outside the gene matches: 7. CDR3 size: 12 residues. The CDR3: CASSLRAGAQYF. The CDR3 DNA sequence: TGTGCCAGCAGCCTTCGAGCGGGGGCGCAGTACTTC.